This TCR beta chain came from a study of blood T cells in healthy people across ages. Broader study findings: The study regarded diversity estimates from one million T cells as underestimates.

Then a second PCR, running roughly 7 to 11 cycles, was carried out with a sample-barcoded 5' primer and a J-beta primer mix. Each CDR3 protein gets one entry after TCRdb re-called the 5' RACE reads with MiXCR. The sample consists of about 1.4 million distinct CDR3 sequences, roughly 60% of them appearing once. Concerning this clonotype itself: Its antigen remains unknown. Its ends do not fully match the called genes, so a read error is possible.

The CDR3 consists of 14 residues. Germline values: CDR1 ENHRY, CDR2 SYGVKD. The V and J genes are TRBV10-3 and TRBJ2-7; TRBD1 aligns across 9 bases. The receptor's source is a man aged 18 to 30 in good health. Sample: blood. DNA for the CDR3: TGTGCCATCAGTGAACGGGACAGGGTCTACGATCAGTACTTC. It translates to CAISERDRVYDQYF.